Below are 4 T cell receptor beta chains sequenced from a single sample in a study of T cell changes during pregnancy in multiple sclerosis. Generated by immunoSEQ multiplex PCR, the TCRdb table keeps only in-frame clones and is missing some. The sample includes 25,000 to 40,000 clones, roughly 86% of them seen just once. Sequences were derived from CD8+ T cells from peripheral blood mononuclear cells, sampled before pregnancy. The receptors were sampled from a female donor with multiple sclerosis, enrolled in a pregnancy study.

Note on this clone: A read error may produce the germline difference seen at one junction end. This chain connects TRBV2 to TRBJ2-3; 14 nucleotides agree with TRBD2. The length of the CDR3 is 15 residues. Germline CDR1 is SNHLY and CDR2 is FYNNEI. In nucleotides, the CDR3 is TGTGCCACCAGTCGACTAGCGGGAGGGTCAGATACGCAGTATTTT. It is translated as CATSRLAGGSDTQYF.

Of note for this clone: The junction does not match germline at one end; this may be a read error. This sequence joins TRBV4-1 and TRBJ2-7; D is ambiguous. The germline V gene encodes CDR1 MGHRA and CDR2 YSYEKL. The CDR3 sequence is 15 residues long. CDR3 sequence reads: CASSQEIADSHEQYF. CDR3 in DNA: TGCGCCAGCAGCCAAGAAATTGCAGACTCCCACGAGCAGTACTTC.

The chain combines TRBV11-2 with TRBJ1-4, with D perhaps matching TRBD1 (6 bases). This CDR3 comprises 15 residues. Trimming took off 4 bases at V and 5 bases at J, with 14 bases between the two ends. CDR1 is SGHAT, CDR2 FQNNGV, per germline. The CDR3 coding sequence is TGTGCCAGCAGCTCGGGAGGAGGGGGAAATGAAAAACTGTTTTTT. Translated, it gives CASSSGGGGNEKLFF. Filled out from reference TRBV11-2 and TRBJ1-4, the complete variable domain reads EAGVAQSPRYKIIEKRQSVAFWCNPISGHATLYWYQQILGQGPKLLIQFQNNGVVDDSQLPKDRFSAERLKGVDSTLKIQPAKLEDSAVYLCASSSGGGGNEKLFFGSGTQLSVL.

The CDR3 here is CASSSGLAGRYNEQFF. CDR3 nucleotides: TGTGCCAGTAGTTCGGGACTAGCGGGGCGCTACAATGAGCAGTTCTTC. The chain carries TRBV19 and TRBJ2-1, with 13 bases aligning to TRBD2. The germline CDR1 and CDR2 sequences are LNHDA and SQIVND (reference sequence). With 5 bases clipped from V and 3 bases from J, the junction kept 4 bases outside the gene matches. This CDR3 has 16 amino acids.